This T cell receptor (beta chain) was sequenced in a study of blood T cell repertoires in COVID-19 (dated by TCRdb to 2018 to 2020). General notes on the study: The collaborator samples originated in the United States, Italy and Spain and spanned the acute and convalescent phases of COVID-19. The sample metadata nearly always contained a de-identified subject ID, COVID-19 status, age in years and sex. The repertoires were released in a freely available public database meant as a resource for research on the immune response to SARS-CoV-2. Samples came from the ongoing ImmuneRACE study (first 160 participants) plus 1,254 subjects from 6 global collaborators. Where HLA class I and class II types were available, the types were taken from metadata supplied by the sample provider, not from assay-based typing. The material from the prospective study consisted of cDNA or gDNA derived from T cells, B-cell-depleted T cells, or PBMCs. The dataset comprised deeply sampled blood TCRbeta repertoires from subjects exposed to, actively infected with, or recovered from COVID-19. General study outcomes and caveats: The amount of clinical and demographic metadata varied by source and participant and was provided uncurated.

TCRbeta CDR3 regions were amplified from genomic DNA by means of the immunoSEQ Assay, a bias-controlled multiplex PCR. The source study handled its data this way. The number of nucleated cells in each sample was estimated from the amplification of reference gene primers within the assay. To quantify the absolute abundance of each unique TCRbeta CDR3 rearrangement, sequence reads were collapsed and filtered. For each sample, productive Simpson clonality was calculated by taking the square root of Simpson's diversity index across productive rearrangements. This is the immuneACCESS table as TCRdb keeps it, with only in-frame sequences that have V and J called. A part of the clones is gone; compared with another copy, unresolved V genes explain less than half, and the rest is unexplained. V and J calls and clone size are those listed in that table; D and trimming were worked out from the DNA. The sample table lists 53,000 or so clones, around 84% of them with a count of one. The top ten clones comprise approximately 17% of the sample.

Collaborating institutions collected whole blood in K2EDTA tubes following their own protocols. Collaborator samples were shipped for TCRbeta analysis as frozen whole blood, isolated PBMCs, or DNA extracted from either sample type. CDR1 is given as KGHDR and CDR2 as SFDVKD, both from the germline V gene. V was cut back by 4 bases and J by 2 bases, leaving a gap of 11 bases between them. From the cysteine up to the phenylalanine, the CDR3 has a length of 15 residues. Only the CDR3 DNA stays, 45 bases, in frame from base 1. A remark on this clone: The antigen it recognizes is unknown. The input lacks base qualities; no much larger clone sits a single base away.

The material sequenced was peripheral blood. The sequence is built from TRBV24-1 and TRBJ2-1, and the D gene may be TRBD1, 6 bases matching. The receptor was isolated from a man in his sixties or seventies with active COVID-19. CDR3 loop: CATSEYRVPYNEQFF. The nucleotides read TGTGCCACCAGTGAATACAGGGTCCCCTACAATGAGCAGTTCTTC.